This T cell receptor beta chain was identified during a study of beta chain features in type 1 diabetes. General study findings and limits: VDJ junctions from type 1 diabetes patients carried fewer insertions and larger deletions. In comparison with healthy donors, patients had naive, central memory and Treg TCRB repertoires that appeared more similar. People with Type 1 diabetes carried modestly yet significantly shorter TCRB CDR3s in all four CD4+ subsets.

The sequenced template was cDNA made from the entire isolated RNA. The data were produced by immunoSEQ multiplex PCR, yet TCRdb's version contains in-frame clones alone and is incomplete. The table includes about 150,000 clones, 7.5% to 8.5% detected once. This clone came up a few times. Its antigen is unknown. The CDR3 extends over 20 amino acids. CDR1 SGHNT and CDR2 YYREEE come from the germline V gene (reference sequence). V dropped 2 bases and J dropped 3; count of bases not matched to a gene: 14. The TCR comes from a man between 18 and 29 years old with type 1 diabetes. Sequenced sample: central memory CD4+ T cells from blood. This sequence joins TRBV5-4 and TRBJ2-3, with 14 nucleotides matching TRBD2. The CDR3 sequence is CASSFLTGTSGSGMTDTQYF. For the CDR3, the DNA is TGTGCCAGCAGCTTTTTAACCGGGACTAGCGGGAGTGGGATGACAGATACGCAGTATTTT.